The 13 T cell receptor beta chains given below trace back to one sample, sequenced in a study of T cell repertoires in cytomegalovirus infection. No cognate antigen is known for these TCRs. A single record per CDR3 protein comes from TCRdb applying MiXCR to the reads. The sample lists tens of thousands of distinct CDR3 sequences; around 18% were seen once. Here the sequenced sample was CD8+ T cells from cultured PBMCs, taken from culture after CMV antigen stimulation. These TCRs come from a human donor in good health (CMV status not recorded). Some clones in this sample may be carry-over from other donors' samples.

For this clonotype: Since the CDR3 does not end with the conserved phenylalanine or tryptophan, this likely comes from a read error. No DNA is shown, since the ends of the CDR3 on it are uncertain; the CDR3 is the one TCRdb lists. The V call is TRBV24-1, the J call TRBJ1-3. The CDR3 numbers 9 amino acids, ends counted. The germline CDR1 and CDR2 sequences are KGHDR and SFDVKD. This chain's CDR3 is CATSDPGLA.

Only a few counts were recorded for this clonotype. The gene calls are TRBV7-6 and TRBJ2-1; D perhaps matches TRBD2 (6 bases). CDR3 size: 16 residues. The V and J ends lost 1 base and 4 bases respectively, with 14 bases between them. Looked up from germline, CDR1 is SGHVS and CDR2 is FNYEAQ. This CDR3 reads CASSLVFSGAYNEQFF. For the CDR3, the DNA is TGTGCCAGCAGCTTAGTTTTTAGCGGAGCATACAATGAGCAGTTCTTC.

This clonotype was seen only a few times. The V gene is TRBV11-1, the J gene TRBJ2-2, with a weak D call TRBD1 (5 bases). Trimming cost V 5 bases and J 2 bases, with 18 bases left between them. The germline CDR1 and CDR2 sequences are SGHAT and FQDESV (reference sequence). The CDR3 contains 17 residues. CDR3 sequence (DNA): TGTGCCAGCAGCACTCCTAGACAGATGACTAACACCGGGGAGCTGTTTTTT. Encoded protein: CASSTPRQMTNTGELFF.

This clonotype turned up a few times. V usage is TRBV14 and J usage is TRBJ2-3; 13 bases map to TRBD2. The CDR3 sequence is 17 residues long. Germline CDR1 and CDR2: SGHDN and FVKESK. V lost 1 base to trimming and J lost 6 bases; unmatched junction nucleotides: 7. In DNA form, the CDR3 reads TGTGCCAGCAGCCAAGGACTAGCGGGAGGTTCTTTGGATACGCAGTATTTT. Encoded protein: CASSQGLAGGSLDTQYF.

The rearrangement links TRBV7-6 to TRBJ2-1; D might be TRBD2 (5 bases). CDR3 length: 12 amino acids. V gave up 3 bases and J gave up 9 bases, with 9 bases separating them. From germline, CDR1 is SGHVS and CDR2 FNYEAQ. The CDR3 loop is CASSFIEGEQFF. The CDR3 bases are TGTGCCAGCAGCTTTATAGAGGGTGAGCAGTTCTTC.

This clonotype was picked up a small number of times. The chain uses TRBV28 and TRBJ2-3; no firm D call. The ends were cut back, 1 base at V and 3 bases at J, with 5 bases in the middle. Germline V CDR1 and CDR2: MDHEN, SYDVKM. The CDR3 runs to 13 residues. Written as DNA, the CDR3 is TGTGCCAGCAGTTTATCGTGGACAGATACGCAGTATTTT. This codes for CASSLSWTDTQYF.

V is TRBV24-1 and J is TRBJ2-1; D is ambiguous. Germline-derived CDR1 and CDR2 are KGHDR and SFDVKD. Trimming cost V 4 bases and J 8 bases, with 8 bases left between them. CDR3 size: 12 residues. CDR3 sequence: CATSDIEDEQFF. DNA of the CDR3: TGTGCCACCAGTGACATCGAGGATGAGCAGTTCTTC.

The V call is TRBV6-2 or TRBV6-3, the J call TRBJ1-2, with a possible D match to TRBD1 (6 bases). V was shortened by 0 bases and J by 8 bases, with 10 bases between the two germline ends. Germline CDR1 and CDR2: MNHEY and SVGEGT. The CDR3 extends over 13 amino acids. CDR3 sequence reads: CASSYSSDRGYTF. In DNA, the CDR3 is TGTGCCAGCAGTTACTCCTCGGACAGAGGCTACACCTTC.

This clonotype came up a few times. The chain couples TRBV6-2 or TRBV6-3 to TRBJ2-1; TRBD2 agrees at 9 bases. The CDR3 is made up of 13 amino acids. Per the germline V gene, CDR1 is MNHEY and CDR2 is SVGEGT. V was clipped by 2 bases and J by 7 bases; unmatched bases: 0. CDR3 sequence (DNA): TGTGCCAGCAGTTACGCGGGGGGGAATGAGCAGTTCTTC. Residues: CASSYAGGNEQFF.

CDR3 protein: CASSLLAASYSGANVLTF. DNA for the CDR3: TGTGCCAGCAGCTTACTAGCAGCCTCTTACTCTGGGGCCAACGTCCTGACTTTC. This chain connects TRBV7-2 to TRBJ2-6; a possible D gene is TRBD2 (5 bases). CDR1 is SGHTA and CDR2 is FQGNSA in the germline V gene. V dropped 2 bases and J dropped 0 bases, with 14 bases sitting between them. The CDR3 spans 18 residues.

Sample share makes this clonotype medium-sized. The V gene is TRBV7-9, the J gene TRBJ2-1, with 11 nucleotides matching TRBD2. The CDR3 runs to 17 residues. Germline values: CDR1 SEHNR, CDR2 FQNEAQ (reference sequence). V trimming: 5 bases; J trimming: 0 bases; junction bases outside the gene matches: 6. CDR3 sequence reads: CASSGLAGDSSYNEQFF. CDR3 sequence (DNA): TGTGCCAGCAGCGGACTAGCGGGCGACAGCTCCTACAATGAGCAGTTCTTC.

This chain joins TRBV12-3 or TRBV12-4 and TRBJ1-5; D gene uncertain. The CDR3 length is 13 residues. V lost 0 bases, J lost 5 bases, and 5 bases lay in between. The CDR3: CASSLALHQPQHF. CDR3 DNA: TGTGCCAGCAGTTTAGCGTTACATCAGCCCCAGCATTTT.

This chain uses TRBV7-9 with TRBJ1-1, with 10 bases matching TRBD1. J was trimmed by 6 bases and V by 5 bases; bases with no gene match: 6. Germline V gene lookup returns CDR1 SEHNR and CDR2 FQNEAQ (reference sequence). This CDR3 has 14 residues. DNA of the CDR3: TGTGCCAGCAGCATCCGGGACAGGGGCCCTGAAGCTTTCTTT. This codes for CASSIRDRGPEAFF.